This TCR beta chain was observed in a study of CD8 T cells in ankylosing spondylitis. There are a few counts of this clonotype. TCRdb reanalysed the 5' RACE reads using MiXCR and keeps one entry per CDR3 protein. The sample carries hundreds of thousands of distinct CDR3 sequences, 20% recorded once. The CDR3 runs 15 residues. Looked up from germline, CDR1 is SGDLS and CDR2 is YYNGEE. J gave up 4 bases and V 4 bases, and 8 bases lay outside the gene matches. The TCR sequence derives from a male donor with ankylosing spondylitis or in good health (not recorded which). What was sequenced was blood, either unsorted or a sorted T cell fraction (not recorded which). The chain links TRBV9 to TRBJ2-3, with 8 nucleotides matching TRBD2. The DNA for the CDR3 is TGTGCCAGCAGCCGCTCCGGGACTAGGCCAGATACGCAGTATTTT. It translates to CASSRSGTRPDTQYF.